This T cell receptor (beta chain) emerged from a study of T-cell memory formation after mild COVID-19. The CDR3 spans 16 residues. With 0 bases removed from V and 2 bases from J, the gap between germline ends came to 12 bases. Germline-derived CDR1 and CDR2 are SGHRS and YFSETQ. TCRdb reprocessed the 5' RACE reads via MiXCR and lists one record per CDR3 protein. The table lists about 100,000 distinct CDR3 sequences, over 8.5% of them singletons, with 40% in the top ten. This clonotype was picked up a small number of times. The chain couples TRBV5-1 to TRBJ1-5; no reliable D call. The sequence derives from a young man who had mild COVID-19 (a few samples of this study predate the infection). Cell type and time point are not known. Material: PBMCs or a T cell subset sorted from them (not recorded which). CDR3 bases: TGCGCCAGCAGCTTGGGACCACAAAGAGGCAATCAGCCCCAGCATTTT. Translation: CASSLGPQRGNQPQHF.